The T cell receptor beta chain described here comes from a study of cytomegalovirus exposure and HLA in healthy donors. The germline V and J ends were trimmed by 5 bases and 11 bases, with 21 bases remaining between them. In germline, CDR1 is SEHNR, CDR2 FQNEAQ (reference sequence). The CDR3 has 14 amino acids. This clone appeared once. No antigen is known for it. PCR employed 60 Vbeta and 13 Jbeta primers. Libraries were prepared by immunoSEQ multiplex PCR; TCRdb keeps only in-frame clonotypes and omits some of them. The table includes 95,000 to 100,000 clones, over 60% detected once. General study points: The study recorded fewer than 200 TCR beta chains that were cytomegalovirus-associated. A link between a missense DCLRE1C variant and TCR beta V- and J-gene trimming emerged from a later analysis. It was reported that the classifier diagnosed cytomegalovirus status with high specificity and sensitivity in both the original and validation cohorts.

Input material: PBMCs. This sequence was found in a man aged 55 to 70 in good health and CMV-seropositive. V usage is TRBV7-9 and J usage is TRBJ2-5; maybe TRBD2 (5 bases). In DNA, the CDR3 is TGTGCCAGCAGCCGGACTGGACTGGAAAGGGAGCAGTACTTC. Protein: CASSRTGLEREQYF.